This TCR beta chain was captured in a study of PD-1 blockade in classical Hodgkin lymphoma. Background on the study: With a 2-week interval, patients received intravenous nivolumab at 3 mg/kg.

CDR3 length equals 14 residues. CDR1 is SGHRS, CDR2 YFSETQ, per germline. Trimming left V 5 bases short and J 1 base short, with 12 bases between. Study-wide results and limits: The baseline diversity of complete responders showed similarity to that of newly diagnosed patients. Nothing has yet pinned down what causes the repertoire differences, possibly disease activity or prior therapy. CD4+ TCR diversity climbed significantly by C4D1, unlike CD8+ TCR diversity.

Here immunoSEQ multiplex PCR was the method, and the copy in TCRdb shows in-frame clones only, minus some. The data hold 16,000 or so clones, with around four fifths observed a single time. As to time point: cycle 4 day 1 (C4D1), after five to seven weeks of nivolumab. All trial patients relapsed after autologous stem cell transplantation. Comments on this clone: Its antigen is not identified.

The chain joins TRBV5-1 to TRBJ1-1; D is uncertain. The sequence derives from a human donor with classical Hodgkin lymphoma. This specimen consisted of peripheral blood mononuclear cells (PBMCs), obtained before the fourth cycle of nivolumab. For the CDR3, the DNA is TGCGCCAGCAGTCTAGGGTATGGGAACACTGAAGCTTTCTTT. Its translation is CASSLGYGNTEAFF.